The 5 T cell receptor beta chains below all came from one sample that was sequenced in a study of cytomegalovirus exposure and HLA in healthy donors (dated 2017 in TCRdb). The library was made by the immunoSEQ multiplex PCR assay. What TCRdb holds here is the immuneACCESS table cut down to in-frame rearrangements. Part of the clones is not present; checked against another copy, under half of the missing clones reflect an unresolved V gene, and the others are unexplained. For this sample there are fewer than 200,000 clones; 87% appear just once. 1.4% of the sample belongs to the ten largest clones. Specimen: PBMCs. The receptors were gathered from a woman aged 25-40 years in good health and CMV-seronegative.

The chain recombines TRBV5-1 with TRBJ1-1, with D possibly matching TRBD1 (6 bases). This CDR3 is built from 13 residues. V gave up 4 bases and J gave up 6 bases, with 13 bases separating them. Germline CDR1 is SGHRS and CDR2 is YFSETQ. DNA of the CDR3: TGCGCCAGCAGCCCAGGGGCTCCCTCTGAAGCTTTCTTT. Encoded protein: CASSPGAPSEAFF.

The chain employs TRBV14 and TRBJ2-7; maybe TRBD1 (6 bases). V was pared by 5 bases and J by 6 bases, with 17 bases between. The germline V gene encodes CDR1 SGHDN and CDR2 FVKESK. This CDR3 contains 14 residues. Here the CDR3 DNA reads TGTGCCAGCAGCGCGATGAGAACAGGGACCGAGCAGTACTTC. Encoded protein: CASSAMRTGTEQYF.

The V gene is TRBV7-9, the J gene TRBJ2-1; D perhaps matches TRBD2 (5 bases). V gave up 5 bases and J gave up 5 bases, with 25 bases separating them. The CDR3 contains 18 residues. Germline CDR1 is SEHNR and CDR2 is FQNEAQ (reference sequence). The CDR3 DNA sequence: TGTGCCAGCAGCCCCATGCCATCGGGGTCAAGCTTAAACAATGAGCAGTTCTTC. Translation: CASSPMPSGSSLNNEQFF.

The chain is built from TRBV2 and TRBJ2-2; D gene ambiguous. V lost 2 bases to trimming and J lost 0 bases, with 7 bases between them. This CDR3 contains 15 residues. Germline V gene data show CDR1 as SNHLY and CDR2 as FYNNEI. CDR3: CASSETFSNTGELFF. The DNA for the CDR3 is TGTGCCAGCAGTGAAACTTTCTCGAACACCGGGGAGCTGTTTTTT.

The J gene is TRBJ2-5, the V gene TRBV5-1; TRBD2 matches 12 bases. In germline, CDR1 is SGHRS, CDR2 YFSETQ. This CDR3 comprises 18 residues. V lost 4 bases to trimming and J lost 2 bases; unmatched junction nucleotides: 12. The chain's CDR3 is CASSKRTSGNQGQETQYF. CDR3 DNA: TGCGCCAGCAGCAAAAGGACTAGCGGGAATCAAGGGCAAGAGACCCAGTACTTC. The entire variable domain, with the rest obtained from reference TRBV5-1 and TRBJ2-5, is as follows: KAGVTQTPRYLIKTRGQQVTLSCSPISGHRSVSWYQQTPGQGLQFLFEYFSETQRNKGNFPGRFSGRQFSNSRSEMNVSTLELGDSALYLCASSKRTSGNQGQETQYFGPGTRLLVL.